The 12 T cell receptor beta chains below come from one sample, sequenced in a study of cytomegalovirus exposure and HLA in healthy donors (dated by TCRdb to 2015 to 2018). Libraries came from the immunoSEQ multiplex PCR assay. For the multiplex PCR, a mixture combining 60 forward primers for TCR Vbeta segments and 13 reverse primers for TCR Jbeta segments was used. The immuneACCESS repertoire file appears here via TCRdb, limited to in-frame rearrangements. These files lack a portion of the clones; in checked studies, under half of the deficit traces to unresolved V genes, and the cause of the others is not known. Present in this sample are more than 140,000 clones, over 60% of which were seen just once. The ten top clones hold 2.5% to 3.5% of the sample. Sequences were obtained from PBMCs. Every receptor here comes from a woman between 25 and 40 years old in good health and CMV-seropositive.

There are a few counts of this clone. A far larger clone differs by one base, so this is likely a read error. This chain uses TRBV30 with TRBJ1-1, with 8 bases that match TRBD1. The germline CDR1 and CDR2 sequences are GTSNPN and SVGIG (reference sequence). The CDR3 extends over 13 amino acids. The CDR3 nucleotides read TGTGCCTGGGAGAAGTACAGGGGGACTGAACCTTTCTTT. Translation: CAWEKYRGTEPFF.

This clone was seen only a few times. This chain uses TRBV6-1 with TRBJ1-4; no definite D call. Trimming removed 2 bases at V and 7 bases at J, with 14 bases between. The germline V gene encodes CDR1 MNHNS and CDR2 SASEGT. This CDR3 region has 15 residues. The DNA of the CDR3 is TGTGCCAGCAGTGAAAACGGAGCCCTTATTGAAAAACTGTTTTTT. Protein sequence: CASSENGALIEKLFF.

V is TRBV5-1 and J is TRBJ1-4, with D uncertain. The CDR3 has 16 residues. With 4 bases removed from V and 0 bases from J, the gap between germline ends came to 13 bases. The germline V gene encodes CDR1 SGHRS and CDR2 YFSETQ. Written as DNA, the CDR3 is TGCGCCAGCAGCATACCCTCAGCGGCAACTAATGAAAAACTGTTTTTT. It encodes CASSIPSAATNEKLFF.

The gene calls are TRBV7-2 and TRBJ2-7; D remains unclear. Germline V gene sequence: CDR1 SGHTA, CDR2 FQGNSA. Trimming took off 6 bases at V and 6 bases at J, with 18 bases between the two ends. This CDR3 has 14 residues. CDR3 sequence: CASSRPPVLAEQYF. The CDR3 coding sequence is TGTGCCAGCAGTCGACCCCCGGTCTTAGCCGAGCAGTACTTC.

CDR3: CASSARTSGTDTQYF. For the CDR3, the DNA is TGTGCCAGCAGCGCGCGGACTAGCGGAACAGATACGCAGTATTTT. V gene TRBV9 combines with J gene TRBJ2-3, with 10 bases lining up with TRBD2. Germline-derived CDR1 and CDR2 are SGDLS and YYNGEE. V shed 3 bases and J 3 bases; nucleotides not matched to a gene: 4. The CDR3 totals 15 residues.

The chain uses TRBV6-1 and TRBJ2-5, with 7 bases fitting TRBD1. Germline lookup yields CDR1 MNHNS and CDR2 SASEGT. The CDR3 consists of 14 residues. V lost 6 bases and J lost 2; bases outside the gene matches: 6. In DNA, the CDR3 is TGTGCCAGCAGGACAGGGAACGGACAAGAGACCCAGTACTTC. Translating gives CASRTGNGQETQYF.

The rearrangement joins TRBV5-6 to TRBJ2-7; D may be TRBD1 (6 bases). Trimming took 4 bases from V and 6 from J, leaving 20 bases between them. Germline V CDR1 and CDR2: SGHDT, YYEEEE. This CDR3 contains 15 residues. CDR3 sequence (DNA): TGTGCCAGCAGCCTTCGGGGCAGGGGTAGTAGCGAGCAGTACTTC. This translates into CASSLRGRGSSEQYF.

The V gene is TRBV7-9, the J gene TRBJ2-1; 15 bases fit TRBD2. V lost 5 bases to trimming and J lost 6 bases; unmatched junction nucleotides: 14. The CDR3 length is 19 residues. Germline V gene lookup returns CDR1 SEHNR and CDR2 FQNEAQ (reference sequence). The CDR3: CASSTRGLAGGHSPNEQFF. CDR3 sequence (DNA): TGTGCCAGCAGCACCCGGGGACTAGCGGGGGGCCACTCCCCCAATGAGCAGTTCTTC. The full variable domain, with the rest looked up from reference TRBV7-9 and TRBJ2-1, is DTGVSQNPRHKITKRGQNVTFRCDPISEHNRLYWYRQTLGQGPEFLTYFQNEAQLEKSRLLSDRFSAERPKGSFSTLEIQRTEQGDSAMYLCASSTRGLAGGHSPNEQFFGPGTRLTVL.

V usage is TRBV2 and J usage is TRBJ2-1, with D maybe TRBD1 (5 bases). Germline lookup yields CDR1 SNHLY and CDR2 FYNNEI. The CDR3 contains 14 residues. V dropped 4 bases and J dropped 8 bases, with 15 bases sitting between them. The CDR3: CASSGSGWRDEQFF. The CDR3 region has the DNA TGTGCCAGCAGTGGGTCAGGGTGGCGTGATGAGCAGTTCTTC.

The V call is TRBV2, the J call TRBJ1-5; 7 bases map to TRBD1. Germline CDR1 and CDR2: SNHLY and FYNNEI. CDR3 length: 17 residues. V lost 4 bases and J lost 2; bases outside the gene matches: 11. CDR3 DNA: TGTGCCAGCAGTGGTGGCTTCACAGGGGTCGGCAATCAGCCCCAGCATTTT. This encodes CASSGGFTGVGNQPQHF. The full variable domain, in which reference TRBV2 and TRBJ1-5 provide the parts outside the CDR3, is EPEVTQTPSHQVTQMGQEVILRCVPISNHLYFYWYRQILGQKVEFLVSFYNNEISEKSEIFDDQFSVERPDGSNFTLKIRSTKLEDSAMYFCASSGGFTGVGNQPQHFGDGTRLSIL.

The chain carries TRBV4-1 and TRBJ2-5, with 10 bases fitting TRBD2. Trimming cost V 3 bases and J 2 bases; bases outside gene matches: 3. Germline V gene lookup returns CDR1 MGHRA and CDR2 YSYEKL. This CDR3 spans 15 amino acids. CDR3 region: CASSHTSGEQETQYF. In DNA, the CDR3 is TGCGCCAGCAGCCATACTAGCGGGGAACAAGAGACCCAGTACTTC.

The J gene is TRBJ2-7, the V gene TRBV28; 8 nucleotides agree with TRBD2. V lost 7 bases and J lost 9; bases outside the gene matches: 8. Germline V CDR1 and CDR2: MDHEN, SYDVKM. This CDR3 has 12 residues. CDR3 sequence: CASTSGGRRQYF. CDR3 nucleotide sequence: TGTGCCAGCACCTCGGGGGGGAGAAGGCAGTACTTC.